The 22 T cell receptor beta chains listed next were all sequenced from one sample in a study of memory CD4+ T cells and cytomegalovirus serostatus. The sort gate was single viable CD3+CD4+CD8-CD45RO+ cells for memory CD4+ T cells. Only in-frame clones appear in the TCRdb table, and some are missing; sequencing was by immunoSEQ multiplex PCR. The sample has 48,000 or so clones; around four fifths are singletons. The sample comprised memory CD4+ T cells from blood. All receptors come from an adult in good health and CMV-seronegative.

The rearrangement links TRBV25-1 to TRBJ1-1; 7 bases align to TRBD1. The ends lost 6 bases at V and 1 base at J; junction bases unmatched: 8. Germline CDR1 and CDR2: MGHDK and SYGVNS. The CDR3 consists of 15 residues. Here the CDR3 reads CASRRKGAGNTEAFF. The DNA of the CDR3 is TGTGCCAGCAGGAGAAAGGGGGCTGGGAACACTGAAGCTTTCTTT. The variable domain in full, with the rest retrieved from reference TRBV25-1 and TRBJ1-1, is EADIYQTPRYLVIGTGKKITLECSQTMGHDKMYWYQQDPGMELHLIHYSYGVNSTEKGDLSSESTVSRIRTEHFPLTLESARPSHTSQYLCASRRKGAGNTEAFFGQGTRLTVV.

The chain links TRBV27 to TRBJ2-3; no firm D call. The germline gives CDR1 MNHEY, CDR2 SMNVEV (reference sequence). Deletions cut 3 bases from V and 1 base from J, with 5 bases between. CDR3 length: 13 residues. CDR3 DNA sequence: TGTGCCAGCAGTTTTAGGGGCACAGATACGCAGTATTTT. Residues: CASSFRGTDTQYF.

The rearrangement links TRBV27 to TRBJ2-7; weak D call: TRBD1 (6 bases). Germline values: CDR1 MNHEY, CDR2 SMNVEV (reference sequence). The CDR3 covers 13 residues. Trimming removed 5 bases from V and 4 bases from J, with 12 bases in between. This chain's CDR3 is CASSRQGKYEQYF. CDR3 DNA: TGTGCCAGCAGTCGCCAGGGGAAATACGAGCAGTACTTC.

This chain joins TRBV28 and TRBJ1-5; TRBD1 aligns across 8 bases. J gave up 0 bases and V 2 bases, and 0 bases lay outside the gene matches. This CDR3 has 15 amino acids. Germline V gene sequence: CDR1 MDHEN, CDR2 SYDVKM. CDR3 in DNA: TGTGCCAGCAGTTTACAGGGGGCTAGCAATCAGCCCCAGCATTTT. Translation: CASSLQGASNQPQHF. The whole variable domain, filled in from reference TRBV28 and TRBJ1-5, reads DVKVTQSSRYLVKRTGEKVFLECVQDMDHENMFWYRQDPGLGLRLIYFSYDVKMKEKGDIPEGYSVSREKKERFSLILESASTNQTSMYLCASSLQGASNQPQHFGDGTRLSIL.

Here the CDR3 reads CASRPGLVSNQPQHF. DNA of the CDR3: TGTGCCAGCAGACCAGGGTTGGTGAGCAATCAGCCCCAGCATTTT. The chain employs TRBV6-6 and TRBJ1-5; perhaps TRBD1 as D (5 bases). This CDR3 comprises 15 residues. Germline CDR1 reads MNHNY; CDR2 reads SVGAGI (reference sequence). V was pared by 6 bases and J by 1 base, with 13 bases between.

V gene TRBV10-2 combines with J gene TRBJ2-1; 9 bases are a match to TRBD2. The CDR3 is 14 amino acids. V lost 10 bases, J lost 2 bases, and 6 bases stayed unmatched. The germline CDR1 and CDR2 sequences are WSHSY and SAAADI. For the CDR3, the DNA is TGCGCCACCAAAGCTAGCGGGGCCTACAATGAGCAGTTCTTC. Protein product: CATKASGAYNEQFF.

The chain employs TRBV6-5 and TRBJ1-2, with D possibly matching TRBD1 (5 bases). Trimming stripped 2 bases from V and 5 bases from J, with 9 bases between. The germline CDR1 and CDR2 sequences are MNHEY and SVGAGI. The CDR3 totals 13 residues. The chain's CDR3 is CASSYTQGYGYTF. In DNA, the CDR3 is TGTGCCAGCAGTTACACGCAGGGATATGGCTACACCTTC.

The sample holds a few counts of this clone. In DNA, the CDR3 is TGCGCCAGCAGCCAAGACGAGGAGGTGACGCAGTATTTT. Translation gives CASSQDEEVTQYF. The chain employs TRBV4-1 and TRBJ2-3; TRBD2 is a possible D gene (5 bases). CDR1 is MGHRA, CDR2 YSYEKL, per germline. V was cut by 0 bases and J by 9 bases, with 10 bases left in between. The CDR3 spans 13 residues.

In DNA form, the CDR3 reads TGTGCCCAGTCGCAGGGGGCACCACATACGCAGTATTTT. It translates to CAQSQGAPHTQYF. The chain uses TRBV2 and TRBJ2-3; TRBD1 matches 8 bases. The CDR3 contains 13 residues. Per germline, CDR1 SNHLY and CDR2 FYNNEI. After removal of 11 bases from V and 7 bases from J, the junction contained 11 bases not matched to a gene.

This sequence joins TRBV6-1 and TRBJ2-1, with 7 nucleotides matching TRBD1. Germline CDR1 reads MNHNS; CDR2 reads SASEGT. There are 15 residues in the CDR3. Trimming at V came to 3 bases and at J to 6 bases, leaving 8 bases not matched to a gene. The DNA of the CDR3 is TGTGCCAGCAGTGAGGAAGGCCACAGGGGCAATGAGCAGTTCTTC. This encodes CASSEEGHRGNEQFF.

DNA for the CDR3: TGTGCCAGCAGCTTAGGTCGGTATGAAGACAGCTCTGGAAACACCATATATTTT. Its protein product is CASSLGRYEDSSGNTIYF. The chain couples TRBV7-6 to TRBJ1-3, with D tentatively TRBD1 (5 bases). The germline V gene has CDR1 SGHVS and CDR2 FNYEAQ. This CDR3 is built from 18 residues. Trimming stripped 1 base from V and 0 bases from J, with 16 bases between.

The V gene is TRBV5-1, the J gene TRBJ2-2, with TRBD2 matching over 11 bases. The CDR3 sequence is 17 residues long. With V trimmed by 5 bases and J by 2 bases, 8 bases remained unmatched. The V gene's germline CDR1 is SGHRS and CDR2 YFSETQ. CDR3 sequence reads: CASRPLAGGPNTGELFF. The CDR3 region has the DNA TGCGCCAGCAGACCTCTAGCGGGAGGACCCAACACCGGGGAGCTGTTTTTT.

This clone was seen a few times. This rearrangement joins TRBV5-4 to TRBJ2-3; 7 nucleotides match TRBD1. J lost 3 bases, V lost 0 bases, and 4 bases had no gene match. Germline CDR1 is SGHNT and CDR2 is YYREEE (reference sequence). CDR3 size: 15 residues. The CDR3 DNA follows: TGTGCCAGCAGCTTGGACAGGGGAGTAACAGATACGCAGTATTTT. Its protein is CASSLDRGVTDTQYF.

The rearrangement uses TRBV29-1 and TRBJ2-5; D is possibly TRBD1 (6 bases). CDR3 length: 15 amino acids. The germline V gene encodes CDR1 SQVTM and CDR2 ANQGSEA. V lost 0 bases and J 1 base, leaving 12 bases between the germline ends. The CDR3 nucleotides read TGCAGCGTTGAAGATCCTACAGGGTCCCAAGAGACCCAGTACTTC. Its translation: CSVEDPTGSQETQYF.

The V and J genes are TRBV27 and TRBJ1-5; 7 bases match TRBD1. Looked up from germline, CDR1 is MNHEY and CDR2 is SMNVEV (reference sequence). Trimming at V came to 5 bases and at J to 0 bases, leaving 7 bases not matched to a gene. The CDR3 is 16 amino acids. The CDR3 region is CASSPRGMHSNQPQHF. Here the CDR3 DNA reads TGTGCCAGCAGTCCCAGGGGGATGCATAGCAATCAGCCCCAGCATTTT.

This sequence joins TRBV7-2 and TRBJ2-7; tentatively, D is TRBD2 (5 bases). CDR3 length equals 15 residues. In germline, CDR1 is SGHTA, CDR2 FQGNSA. With 4 bases removed from V and 4 bases from J, the gap between germline ends came to 17 bases. The CDR3 nucleotides are TGTGCCAGCAGCTCAATACCGACCAGAGGGTACGAGCAGTACTTC. Protein: CASSSIPTRGYEQYF.

The V call is TRBV9, the J call TRBJ1-2, with D uncertain. Trimming shortened V by 3 bases and J by 4 bases, and 13 bases separated the two germline ends. Germline V gene data show CDR1 as SGDLS and CDR2 as YYNGEE. The CDR3 totals 14 residues. CDR3 region: CASSAGGSGYGYTF. In DNA, the CDR3 is TGTGCCAGCAGCGCGGGAGGGTCGGGCTATGGCTACACCTTC.

This clone has just a few counts. The V gene is TRBV5-1, the J gene TRBJ2-3; 9 bases fit TRBD2. The V and J ends lost 7 bases and 5 bases, in that order; junction bases with no gene match: 8. This CDR3 has 14 amino acids. Germline lookup yields CDR1 SGHRS and CDR2 YFSETQ. The CDR3 DNA follows: TGCGCCAGCGGAGATAGCGGGGGAGGAGATACGCAGTATTTT. Amino acid sequence: CASGDSGGGDTQYF. Complete variable domain (other parts from reference TRBV5-1 and TRBJ2-3): KAGVTQTPRYLIKTRGQQVTLSCSPISGHRSVSWYQQTPGQGLQFLFEYFSETQRNKGNFPGRFSGRQFSNSRSEMNVSTLELGDSALYLCASGDSGGGDTQYFGPGTRLTVL.

The genes are TRBV5-4 and TRBJ2-7, with D possibly being TRBD1 or TRBD2 (5 bases each). The CDR3 contains 16 residues. V was shortened by 0 bases and J by 5 bases, with 18 bases between the two germline ends. Germline V CDR1 and CDR2: SGHNT, YYREEE (reference sequence). CDR3 coding DNA: TGTGCCAGCAGCTTGGGGTCTGGGACCCAAGGCAACGAGCAGTACTTC. As protein: CASSLGSGTQGNEQYF.

This chain uses TRBV30 with TRBJ1-3, with D perhaps matching TRBD1 (6 bases). CDR1 and CDR2 (germline): GTSNPN, SVGIG (reference sequence). With 1 base removed from V and 4 bases from J, the gap between germline ends came to 14 bases. The CDR3 is made up of 15 amino acids. The CDR3 nucleotides read TGTGCCTGGAGTGGACAGGCCAGCGGAGGAAACACCATATATTTT. Protein sequence: CAWSGQASGGNTIYF.

The chain carries TRBV21-1 and TRBJ2-7. TRBV21-1 is a known pseudogene. The length of the CDR3 is 12 residues. The CDR3 is CASGSFSYEQYF. The CDR3 DNA follows: TGTGCCAGCGGGTCCTTCTCCTACGAGCAGTACTTC.

This clone has more than one count but fewer than ten. DNA of the CDR3: TGCGCCAGCAGAGACAGGGGGAGCCCCTATGGCTACACCTTC. Amino acids: CASRDRGSPYGYTF. The chain links TRBV5-1 to TRBJ1-2; 9 bases fit TRBD1. V lost 5 bases and J lost 4; bases outside the gene matches: 6. This CDR3 has 14 amino acids. Germline V CDR1 and CDR2: SGHRS, YFSETQ.